This T cell receptor beta chain came from a study of CD8 T cells in Susac syndrome. CD8+ and CD4+ T cells from blood underwent TCR beta sequencing, which was carried out in a high-throughput format. Reverse transcription of 0.5 to 1 ug RNA was carried out with random hexamers. Amplification of TCR beta CDR3 spanned 54 Vbeta and 13 Jbeta via immunoSEQ multiplex PCR. Via MiXCR, TCRdb re-called the immunoSEQ multiplex PCR reads, giving one row per CDR3 protein. The data hold some 100,000 distinct CDR3 sequences, with around 90% observed a single time. The CDR3 is made up of 13 amino acids. Per germline, CDR1 SQVTM and CDR2 ANQGSEA. V lost 4 bases to trimming and J lost 8 bases, with 15 bases between them.

Sequenced: CD8+ T cells from PBMCs. V gene TRBV29-1 combines with J gene TRBJ2-1; D is uncertain. The receptor comes from a human donor in good health. As DNA, the CDR3 is TGCAGCGTTGGGCTTAAATCGGGCCATGAGCAGTTCTTC. This sequence encodes CSVGLKSGHEQFF.